This TCR beta chain is drawn from a study of blood T cell repertoires in COVID-19. Study as a whole: The study drew acute and convalescent COVID-19 samples from the United States, Italy and Spain. In each case, the material was cDNA or gDNA derived from T cells, B-cell-depleted T cells, or PBMCs.

As handled by the study authors: Reference gene primer amplification gave nucleated cell count estimates. Profiling relied on immunoSEQ multiplex PCR, and the TCRdb table lists in-frame clones only, not all of them. V, J and clone size were drawn from that table, and D and trimming were deduced from the DNA. The sample holds 400,000 to 500,000 clones; just over 85% are singletons and the top ten take approximately 1.5%. This CDR3 spans 11 amino acids. Germline-derived CDR1 and CDR2 are LNHDA and SQIVND (reference sequence). Trimming cost V 1 base and J 6 bases, with 3 bases left between them. About this clone itself: Other DNA sequences in this specimen translate into the identical CDR3.

The TCR comes from a woman in her twenties or thirties with active or convalescent COVID-19. Sequencing input: peripheral blood. The V call is TRBV19, the J call TRBJ1-1, with no clear D. The CDR3 nucleotides read TGTGCCAGTAGTATAGGAGCTGAAGCTTTCTTT. This codes for CASSIGAEAFF.